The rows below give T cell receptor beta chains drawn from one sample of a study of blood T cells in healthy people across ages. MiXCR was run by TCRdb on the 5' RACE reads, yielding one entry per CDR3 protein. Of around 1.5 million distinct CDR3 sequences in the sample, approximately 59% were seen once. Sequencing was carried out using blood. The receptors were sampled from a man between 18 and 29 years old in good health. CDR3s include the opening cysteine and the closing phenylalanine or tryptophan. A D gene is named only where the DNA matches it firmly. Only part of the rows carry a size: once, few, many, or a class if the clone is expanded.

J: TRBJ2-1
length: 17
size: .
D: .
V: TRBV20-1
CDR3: CSAHVTAWAGLGNEQFF
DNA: TGCAGTGCTCATGTCACCGCCTGGGCAGGACTCGGGAATGAGCAGTTCTTC

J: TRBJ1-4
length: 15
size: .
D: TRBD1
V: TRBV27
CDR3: CASSIGGTGGEKLFF
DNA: TGTGCCAGCAGTATAGGGGGGACAGGAGGAGAAAAACTGTTTTTT

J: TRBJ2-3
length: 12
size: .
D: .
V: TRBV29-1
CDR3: CGVEDRQKTQYF
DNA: TGCGGCGTTGAAGACAGGCAGAAAACGCAGTATTTT

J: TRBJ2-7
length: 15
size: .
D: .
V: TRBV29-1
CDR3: CSVKGTDRLGYEQYF
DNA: TGCAGCGTTAAGGGGACGGACCGGCTAGGCTACGAGCAGTACTTC

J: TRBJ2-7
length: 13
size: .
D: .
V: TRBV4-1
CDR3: CASSPVRGHEQYF
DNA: TGCGCCAGCAGTCCGGTACGGGGCCACGAGCAGTACTTC

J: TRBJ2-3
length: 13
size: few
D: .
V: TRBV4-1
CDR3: CASSPSTGDTQYF
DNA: TGCGCCAGCAGCCCTTCGACAGGAGATACGCAGTATTTT

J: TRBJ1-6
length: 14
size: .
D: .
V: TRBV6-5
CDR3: CASTRSSYNSPLHF
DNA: TGTGCCAGCACCAGGAGCTCCTATAATTCACCCCTCCACTTT

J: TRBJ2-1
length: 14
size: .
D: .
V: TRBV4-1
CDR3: CASSQEGARDTQFF
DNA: TGCGCCAGCAGCCAAGAAGGGGCCCGGGACACCCAGTTCTTC

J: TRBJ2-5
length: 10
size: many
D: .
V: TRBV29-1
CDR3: CSVVSETQYF
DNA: TGCAGCGTTGTGTCTGAGACCCAGTACTTC

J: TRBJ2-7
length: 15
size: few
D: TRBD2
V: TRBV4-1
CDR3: CASSQLAGEAYEQYF
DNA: TGCGCCAGCAGCCAACTAGCGGGAGAGGCCTACGAGCAGTACTTC

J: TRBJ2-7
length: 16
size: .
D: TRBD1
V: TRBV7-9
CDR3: CASSEINRQGSYEQYF
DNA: TGTGCCAGCAGCGAAATAAATCGACAGGGCTCCTACGAGCAGTACTTC

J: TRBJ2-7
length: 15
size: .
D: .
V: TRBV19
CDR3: CASRSQDQTPYEQYF
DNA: TGTGCCAGTAGATCCCAAGATCAGACTCCTTACGAGCAGTACTTC

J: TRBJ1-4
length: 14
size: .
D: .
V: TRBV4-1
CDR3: CASSQPSLGAELFF
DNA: TGCGCCAGCAGCCAACCCTCTTTAGGGGCGGAACTGTTTTTT

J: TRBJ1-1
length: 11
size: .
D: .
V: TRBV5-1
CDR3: CASSTESEAFF
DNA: TGCGCCAGCAGTACGGAATCTGAAGCTTTCTTT

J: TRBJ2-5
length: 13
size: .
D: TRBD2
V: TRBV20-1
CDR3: CSAIAGGVETQYF
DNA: TGCAGTGCTATCGCGGGAGGTGTGGAGACCCAGTACTTC

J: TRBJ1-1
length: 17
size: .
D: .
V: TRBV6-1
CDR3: CASSPAGRWTMNTEAFF
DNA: TGTGCCAGCAGCCCTGCGGGTCGGTGGACAATGAACACTGAAGCTTTCTTT

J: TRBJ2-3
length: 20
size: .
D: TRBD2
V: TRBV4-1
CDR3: CASNQEPGLGLAGSTDTQYF
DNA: TGCGCCAGCAACCAAGAACCCGGTTTGGGATTAGCGGGTAGCACAGATACGCAGTATTTT

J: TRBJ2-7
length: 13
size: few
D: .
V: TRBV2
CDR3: CASSEQNSYEQYF
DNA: TGTGCCAGCAGTGAACAGAACTCCTACGAGCAGTACTTC

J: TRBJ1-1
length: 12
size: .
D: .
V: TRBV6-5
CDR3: CASSYPSGEAFF
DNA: TGTGCCAGCAGTTACCCGAGTGGTGAAGCTTTCTTT

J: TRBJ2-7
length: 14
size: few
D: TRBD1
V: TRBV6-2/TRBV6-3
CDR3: CASAERDRGYEQYF
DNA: TGTGCCAGCGCCGAGAGAGACAGGGGGTACGAGCAGTACTTC

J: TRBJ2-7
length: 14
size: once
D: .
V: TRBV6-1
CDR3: CASSEPWGYYEQYF
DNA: TGTGCCAGCAGTGAACCTTGGGGGTACTACGAGCAGTACTTC

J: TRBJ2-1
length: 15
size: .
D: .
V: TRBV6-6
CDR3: CASGLTATNYNEQFF
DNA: TGTGCCAGCGGCTTAACAGCTACGAACTACAATGAGCAGTTCTTC

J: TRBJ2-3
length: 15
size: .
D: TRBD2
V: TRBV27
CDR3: CATSRLAHPSDTQYF
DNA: TGTGCCACCTCAAGACTAGCCCATCCTTCGGATACGCAGTATTTT

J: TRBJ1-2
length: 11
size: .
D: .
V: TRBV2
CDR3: CASIRDYGYTF
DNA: TGTGCCAGCATTAGGGACTATGGCTACACCTTC

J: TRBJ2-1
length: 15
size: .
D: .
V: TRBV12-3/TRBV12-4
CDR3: CASSFELEKYNEQFF
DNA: TGTGCCAGCAGTTTCGAACTAGAGAAATACAATGAGCAGTTCTTC

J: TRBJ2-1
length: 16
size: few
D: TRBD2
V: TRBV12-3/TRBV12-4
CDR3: CASSLGRGGSYNEQFF
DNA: TGTGCCAGCAGTTTAGGGCGCGGGGGATCCTACAATGAGCAGTTCTTC

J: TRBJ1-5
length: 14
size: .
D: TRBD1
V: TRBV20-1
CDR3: CSANTGVWNQPQHF
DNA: TGCAGTGCAAACACAGGGGTTTGGAATCAGCCCCAGCATTTT

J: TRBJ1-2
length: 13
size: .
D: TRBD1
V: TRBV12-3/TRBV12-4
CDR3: CASLPLGQGPSTF
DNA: TGTGCCAGCCTCCCGCTGGGACAGGGGCCCTCCACCTTC

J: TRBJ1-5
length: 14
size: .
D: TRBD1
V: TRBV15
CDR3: CATSPQGGLQPQHF
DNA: TGTGCCACCAGTCCCCAGGGGGGGCTCCAGCCCCAGCATTTT

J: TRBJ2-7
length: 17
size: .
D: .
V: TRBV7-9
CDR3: CASSPTFMPTSSYEQYF
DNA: TGTGCCAGCAGCCCTACGTTCATGCCGACGAGCTCCTACGAGCAGTACTTC

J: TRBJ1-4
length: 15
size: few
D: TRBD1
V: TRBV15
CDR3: CATSRDGTVNEKLFF
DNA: TGTGCCACCAGCAGAGATGGGACAGTTAATGAAAAACTGTTTTTT

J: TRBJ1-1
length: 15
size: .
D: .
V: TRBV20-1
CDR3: CSARDPTGTNTEAFF
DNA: TGCAGTGCTAGAGATCCCACAGGGACGAACACTGAAGCTTTCTTT

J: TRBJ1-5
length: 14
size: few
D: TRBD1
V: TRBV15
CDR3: CATSRRGGGQPQHF
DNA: TGTGCCACCAGCAGGCGAGGGGGCGGTCAGCCCCAGCATTTT

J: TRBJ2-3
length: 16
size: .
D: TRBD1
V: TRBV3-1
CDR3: CASSPYRDRVEDTQYF
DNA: TGTGCCAGCAGCCCGTACCGGGACAGGGTGGAAGATACGCAGTATTTT

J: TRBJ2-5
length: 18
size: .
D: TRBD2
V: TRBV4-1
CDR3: CASSQGASGGPQSETQYF
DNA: TGCGCCAGCAGCCAAGGGGCTAGCGGGGGCCCCCAATCAGAGACCCAGTACTTC

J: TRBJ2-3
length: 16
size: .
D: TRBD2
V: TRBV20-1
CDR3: CSAMGLGTSGTDTQYF
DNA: TGCAGTGCCATGGGTCTCGGGACTAGCGGCACAGATACGCAGTATTTT

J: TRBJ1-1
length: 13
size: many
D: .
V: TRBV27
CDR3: CASSLTVNTEAFF
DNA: TGTGCCAGCAGCCTTACGGTGAACACTGAAGCTTTCTTT

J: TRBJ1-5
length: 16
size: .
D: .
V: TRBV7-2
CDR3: CASSPSGDYSNQPQHF
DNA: TGTGCCAGCAGTCCATCGGGCGATTATAGCAATCAGCCCCAGCATTTT

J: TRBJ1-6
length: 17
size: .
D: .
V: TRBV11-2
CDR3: CASSLDALAVRNSPLHF
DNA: TGTGCCAGCAGCTTAGATGCCCTTGCAGTACGAAATTCACCCCTCCACTTT

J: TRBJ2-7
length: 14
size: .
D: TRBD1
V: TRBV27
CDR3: CASSNGQGSYEQYF
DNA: TGTGCCAGCAGCAACGGACAGGGGAGCTACGAGCAGTACTTC